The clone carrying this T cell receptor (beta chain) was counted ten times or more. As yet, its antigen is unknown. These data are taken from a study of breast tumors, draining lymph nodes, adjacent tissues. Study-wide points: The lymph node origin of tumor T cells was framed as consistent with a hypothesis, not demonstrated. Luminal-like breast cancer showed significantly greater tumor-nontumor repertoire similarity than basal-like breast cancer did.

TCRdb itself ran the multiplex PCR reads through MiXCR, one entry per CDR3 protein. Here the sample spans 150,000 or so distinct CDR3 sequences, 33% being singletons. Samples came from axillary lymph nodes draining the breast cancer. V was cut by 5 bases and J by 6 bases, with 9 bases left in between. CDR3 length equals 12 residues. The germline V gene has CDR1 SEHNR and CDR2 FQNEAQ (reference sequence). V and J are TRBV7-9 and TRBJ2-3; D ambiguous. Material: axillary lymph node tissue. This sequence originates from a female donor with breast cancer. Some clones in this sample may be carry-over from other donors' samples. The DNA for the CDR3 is TGTGCCAGCAGCCCCCTATCGGATACGCAGTATTTT. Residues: CASSPLSDTQYF.